This TCR beta chain was sequenced during a study of long-term antiretroviral therapy in people with HIV. A note on this clone: Its target is unknown.

The V gene lost 0 bases and the J gene lost 7 bases, with 16 bases spanning the gap. This CDR3 contains 16 residues. Germline lookup yields CDR1 MNHNS and CDR2 SASEGT. Regarding the study as a whole: Dominance of pre-ART expanded clones persisted, fluctuating and often declining after ART. In the period from about 2004 to 2017, blood was collected, possibly under older ART regimens.

Investigators performed immunoSEQ version v3.0 at survey level. Repertoires were generated with immunoSEQ multiplex PCR, while TCRdb's copy carries only in-frame clones and drops some. The table shows about 27,000 clones, with about 82% occurring only once. Only United States sites treated participants with HIV. Ahead of DNA extraction, samples held about 1-10 million cryopreserved PBMC each. The rearrangement joins TRBV6-1 to TRBJ1-5; D remains ambiguous. The TCR was taken from a man aged 18 to 29 with HIV. The sequencing here drew on unsorted PBMCs, taken 0.8 years before starting antiretroviral therapy. CDR3 nucleotide sequence: TGTGCCAGCAGTGAAGCCCCCGGTCCCGGGGAACAGCCCCAGCATTTT. Protein sequence: CASSEAPGPGEQPQHF.